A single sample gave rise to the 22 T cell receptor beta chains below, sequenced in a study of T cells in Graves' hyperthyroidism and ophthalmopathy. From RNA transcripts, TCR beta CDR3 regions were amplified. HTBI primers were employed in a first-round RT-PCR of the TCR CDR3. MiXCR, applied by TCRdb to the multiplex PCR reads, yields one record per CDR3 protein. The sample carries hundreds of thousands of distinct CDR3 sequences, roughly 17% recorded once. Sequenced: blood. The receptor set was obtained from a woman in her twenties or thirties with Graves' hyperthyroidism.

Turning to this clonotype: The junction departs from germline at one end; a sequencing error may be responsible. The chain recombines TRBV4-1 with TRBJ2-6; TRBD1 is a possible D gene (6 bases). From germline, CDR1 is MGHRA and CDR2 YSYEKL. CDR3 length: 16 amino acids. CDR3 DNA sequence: TGCGCCAGCAGCCAGGCACAGGGCTCTCGGGCCAACGTCCTGACTTTC. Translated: CASSQAQGSRANVLTF.

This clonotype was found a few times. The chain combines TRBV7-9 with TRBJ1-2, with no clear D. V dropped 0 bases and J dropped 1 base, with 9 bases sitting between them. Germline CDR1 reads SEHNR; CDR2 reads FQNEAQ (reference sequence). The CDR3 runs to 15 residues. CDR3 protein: CASSLAPAYNYGYTF. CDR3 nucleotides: TGTGCCAGCAGCTTAGCGCCAGCATATAACTATGGCTACACCTTC.

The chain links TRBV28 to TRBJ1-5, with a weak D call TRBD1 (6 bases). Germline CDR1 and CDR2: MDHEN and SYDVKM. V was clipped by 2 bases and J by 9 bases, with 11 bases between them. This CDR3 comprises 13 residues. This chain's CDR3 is CASSLLQGGPQHF. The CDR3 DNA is TGTGCCAGCAGTTTACTACAAGGGGGGCCCCAGCATTTT.

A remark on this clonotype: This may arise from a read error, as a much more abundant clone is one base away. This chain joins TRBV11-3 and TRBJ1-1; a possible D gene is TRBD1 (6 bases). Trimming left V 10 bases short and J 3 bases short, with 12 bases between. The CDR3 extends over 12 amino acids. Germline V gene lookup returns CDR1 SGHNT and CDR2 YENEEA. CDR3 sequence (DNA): TGTGCCACCGGGGGGCAGGACACTGAAGCTTTCTTT. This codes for CATGGQDTEAFF.

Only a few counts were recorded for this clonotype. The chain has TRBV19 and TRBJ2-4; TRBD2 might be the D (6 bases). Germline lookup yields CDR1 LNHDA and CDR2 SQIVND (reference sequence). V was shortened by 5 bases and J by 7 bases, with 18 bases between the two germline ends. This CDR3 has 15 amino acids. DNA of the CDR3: TGTGCCAGTAGTGAGACTAGTGGGAGCAGGAACATTCAGTACTTC. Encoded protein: CASSETSGSRNIQYF.

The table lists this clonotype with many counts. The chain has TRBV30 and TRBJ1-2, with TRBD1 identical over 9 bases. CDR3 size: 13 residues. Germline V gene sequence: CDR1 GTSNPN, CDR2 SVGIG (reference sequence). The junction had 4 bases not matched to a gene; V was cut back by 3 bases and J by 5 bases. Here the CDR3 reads CAWSETGGYGYTF. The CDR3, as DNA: TGTGCCTGGAGCGAGACAGGGGGTTATGGCTACACCTTC.

CDR3 sequence (DNA): TGTGCCAGCAGTTCGCTACCCACTACACCCCAAGAGACCCAGTACTTC. Translation: CASSSLPTTPQETQYF. The gene calls are TRBV27 and TRBJ2-5; D remains ambiguous. V lost 4 bases to trimming and J lost 1 base, with 16 bases between them. This CDR3 has 16 amino acids. Germline V CDR1 and CDR2: MNHEY, SMNVEV (reference sequence).

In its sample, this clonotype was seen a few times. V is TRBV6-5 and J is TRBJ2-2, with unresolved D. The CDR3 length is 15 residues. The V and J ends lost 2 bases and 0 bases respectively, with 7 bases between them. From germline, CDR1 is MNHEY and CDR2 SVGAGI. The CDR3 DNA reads TGTGCCAGCAGTTACGGGTCAGCGAACACCGGGGAGCTGTTTTTT. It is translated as CASSYGSANTGELFF.

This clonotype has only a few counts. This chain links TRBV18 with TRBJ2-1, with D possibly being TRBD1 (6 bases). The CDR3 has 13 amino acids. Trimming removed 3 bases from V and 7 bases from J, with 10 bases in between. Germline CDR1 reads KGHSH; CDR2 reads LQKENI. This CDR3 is CASSPTGINEQFF. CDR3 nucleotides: TGTGCCAGCTCACCTACAGGGATAAATGAGCAGTTCTTC.

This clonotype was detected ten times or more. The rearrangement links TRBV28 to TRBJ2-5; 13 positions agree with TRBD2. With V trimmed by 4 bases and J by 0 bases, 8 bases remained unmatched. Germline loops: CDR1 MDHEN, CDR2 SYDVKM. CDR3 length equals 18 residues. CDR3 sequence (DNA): TGTGCCAGCAGTTCCTCGGGACTAGCGGGACCGTACCAAGAGACCCAGTACTTC. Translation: CASSSSGLAGPYQETQYF.

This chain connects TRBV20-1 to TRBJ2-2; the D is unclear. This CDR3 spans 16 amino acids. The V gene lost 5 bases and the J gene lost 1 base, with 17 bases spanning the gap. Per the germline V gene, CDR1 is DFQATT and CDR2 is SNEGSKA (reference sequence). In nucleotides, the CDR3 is TGCAGTGCTCTGCCCCCCCGCGAGATGAACACCGGGGAGCTGTTTTTT. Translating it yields CSALPPREMNTGELFF.

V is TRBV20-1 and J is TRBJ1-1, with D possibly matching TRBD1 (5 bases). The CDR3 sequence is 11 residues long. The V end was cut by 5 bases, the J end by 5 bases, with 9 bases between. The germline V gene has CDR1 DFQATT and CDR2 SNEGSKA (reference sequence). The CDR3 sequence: CSAFRQTEAFF. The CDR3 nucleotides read TGCAGTGCTTTTCGACAGACTGAAGCTTTCTTT.

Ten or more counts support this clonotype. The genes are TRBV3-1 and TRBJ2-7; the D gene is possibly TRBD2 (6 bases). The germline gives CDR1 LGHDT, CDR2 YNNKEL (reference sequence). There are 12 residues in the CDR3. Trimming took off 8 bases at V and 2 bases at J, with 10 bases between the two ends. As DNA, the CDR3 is TGTGCCAGCGCGCGGGGCACCTACGAGCAGTACTTC. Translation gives CASARGTYEQYF.

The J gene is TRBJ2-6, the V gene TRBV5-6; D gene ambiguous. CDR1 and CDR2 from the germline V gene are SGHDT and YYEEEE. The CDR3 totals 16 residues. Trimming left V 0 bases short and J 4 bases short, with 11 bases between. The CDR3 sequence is CASSLGPGIGANVLTF. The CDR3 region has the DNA TGTGCCAGCAGCTTGGGGCCCGGAATCGGGGCCAACGTCCTGACTTTC.

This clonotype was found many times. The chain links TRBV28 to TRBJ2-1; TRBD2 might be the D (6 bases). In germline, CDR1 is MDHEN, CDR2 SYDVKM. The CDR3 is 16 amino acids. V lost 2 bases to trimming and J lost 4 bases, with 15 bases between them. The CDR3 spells CASSLMAGQIYNEQFF. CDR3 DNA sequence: TGTGCCAGCAGTTTAATGGCGGGGCAAATTTACAATGAGCAGTTCTTC. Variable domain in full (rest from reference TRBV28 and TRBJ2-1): DVKVTQSSRYLVKRTGEKVFLECVQDMDHENMFWYRQDPGLGLRLIYFSYDVKMKEKGDIPEGYSVSREKKERFSLILESASTNQTSMYLCASSLMAGQIYNEQFFGPGTRLTVL.

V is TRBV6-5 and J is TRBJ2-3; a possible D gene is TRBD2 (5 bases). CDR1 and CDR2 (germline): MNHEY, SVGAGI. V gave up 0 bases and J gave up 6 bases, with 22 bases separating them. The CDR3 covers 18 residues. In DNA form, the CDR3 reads TGTGCCAGCAGTTACTCGAGGGTTTCGAGCGCCCAAATGGATACGCAGTATTTT. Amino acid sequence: CASSYSRVSSAQMDTQYF.

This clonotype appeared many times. In nucleotides, the CDR3 is TGTGCCTGGACCCCCGGAGCGGATGGCTACACCTTC. Translating gives CAWTPGADGYTF. The chain links TRBV30 to TRBJ1-2; D gene ambiguous. The ends were cut back, 4 bases at V and 6 bases at J, with 12 bases in the middle. This CDR3 is built from 12 residues. Germline CDR1 is GTSNPN and CDR2 is SVGIG (reference sequence). The full variable domain, with the rest looked up from reference TRBV30 and TRBJ1-2, is SQTIHQWPATLVQPVGSPLSLECTVEGTSNPNLYWYRQAAGRGLQLLFYSVGIGQISSEVPQNLSASRPQDRQFILSSKKLLLSDSGFYLCAWTPGADGYTFGSGTRLTVV.

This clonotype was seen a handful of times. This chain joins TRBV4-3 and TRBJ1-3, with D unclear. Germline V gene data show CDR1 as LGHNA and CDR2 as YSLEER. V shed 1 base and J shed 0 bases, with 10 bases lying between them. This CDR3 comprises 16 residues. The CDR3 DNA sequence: TGCGCCAGCAGCCAAGGTCCCTTGCTCTCTGGAAACACCATATATTTT. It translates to CASSQGPLLSGNTIYF.

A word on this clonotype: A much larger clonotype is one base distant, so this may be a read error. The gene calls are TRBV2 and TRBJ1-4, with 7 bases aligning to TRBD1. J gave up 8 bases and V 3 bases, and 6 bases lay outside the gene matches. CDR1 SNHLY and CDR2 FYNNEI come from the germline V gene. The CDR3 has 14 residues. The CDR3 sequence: CASSEGRGDEKLFF. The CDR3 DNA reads TGTGCCAGCAGTGAGGGCAGGGGGGACGAAAAACTGTTTTTT.

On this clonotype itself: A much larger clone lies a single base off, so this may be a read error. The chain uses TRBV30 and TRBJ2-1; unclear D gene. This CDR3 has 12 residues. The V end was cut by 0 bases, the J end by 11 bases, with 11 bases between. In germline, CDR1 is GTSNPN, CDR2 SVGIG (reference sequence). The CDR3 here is CAWSVSADQQFF. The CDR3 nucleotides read TGTGCCTGGAGTGTATCGGCCGATCAGCAGTTCTTC.

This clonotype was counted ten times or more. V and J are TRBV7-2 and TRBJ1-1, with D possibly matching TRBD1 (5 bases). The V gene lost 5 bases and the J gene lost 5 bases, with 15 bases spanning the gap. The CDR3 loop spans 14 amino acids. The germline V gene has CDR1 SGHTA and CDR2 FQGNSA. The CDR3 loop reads CASSPTRQSTEAFF. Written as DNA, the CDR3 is TGTGCCAGCAGCCCAACGAGACAGAGTACTGAAGCTTTCTTT.

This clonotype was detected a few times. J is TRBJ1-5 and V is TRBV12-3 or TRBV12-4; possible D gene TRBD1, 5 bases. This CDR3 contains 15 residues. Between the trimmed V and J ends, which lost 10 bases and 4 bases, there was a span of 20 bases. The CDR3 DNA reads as TGTGCCACTACGACACGGGGGTATGGGAATCAGCCCCAGCATTTT. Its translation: CATTTRGYGNQPQHF.